Shown below are 8 T cell receptor beta chains from a single sample sequenced in a study of cytomegalovirus exposure and HLA in healthy donors. In the PCR, 60 Vbeta and 13 Jbeta primers were used. Libraries were prepared by immunoSEQ multiplex PCR; TCRdb keeps only in-frame clonotypes and omits some of them. This sample yields about 200,000 clones, of which 86% are seen a single time; around 0.3% belongs to the top ten. The sample was PBMCs. The source of these receptors is a woman in her twenties or thirties in good health and CMV-seronegative.

V gene TRBV9 combines with J gene TRBJ2-5; a possible D gene is TRBD1 (5 bases). The CDR3 is made up of 14 amino acids. Per the germline V gene, CDR1 is SGDLS and CDR2 is YYNGEE. Trimming removed 0 bases from V and 5 bases from J, with 11 bases in between. The CDR3 here is CASSVEGFAETQYF. Here the CDR3 DNA reads TGTGCCAGCAGCGTAGAGGGGTTTGCGGAGACCCAGTACTTC.

The rearrangement uses TRBV9 and TRBJ2-1; no definite D call. The CDR3 loop spans 14 amino acids. Germline V CDR1 and CDR2: SGDLS, YYNGEE. Trimming removed 3 bases from V and 4 bases from J, with 11 bases in between. CDR3 protein: CASSALNFYNEQFF. CDR3 nucleotides: TGTGCCAGCAGCGCTCTAAACTTTTACAATGAGCAGTTCTTC.

Only one count was recorded for this clone. This rearrangement joins TRBV5-1 to TRBJ2-2, with D unresolved. The CDR3 spans 13 residues. Between the trimmed V and J ends, which lost 2 bases and 6 bases, there was a span of 8 bases. Germline V gene data show CDR1 as SGHRS and CDR2 as YFSETQ. This CDR3 is CASSFRLAGELFF. In DNA form, the CDR3 reads TGCGCCAGCAGCTTTCGACTGGCCGGGGAGCTGTTTTTT. The variable domain in full, with the rest retrieved from reference TRBV5-1 and TRBJ2-2, is KAGVTQTPRYLIKTRGQQVTLSCSPISGHRSVSWYQQTPGQGLQFLFEYFSETQRNKGNFPGRFSGRQFSNSRSEMNVSTLELGDSALYLCASSFRLAGELFFGEGSRLTVL.

CDR3 nucleotide sequence: TGTGCCAGTAGGGGTAGCGGACCCTACGAGCAGTACTTC. Protein sequence: CASRGSGPYEQYF. The genes are TRBV19 and TRBJ2-7, with TRBD2 as a possible D gene (6 bases). This CDR3 is 13 amino acids long. CDR1 LNHDA and CDR2 SQIVND come from the germline V gene (reference sequence). V was clipped by 6 bases and J by 2 bases, with 11 bases between them.

The CDR3 sequence: CASSPSLAGDQETQYF. The CDR3 nucleotides are TGCGCCAGCAGCCCCTCACTAGCGGGGGACCAAGAGACCCAGTACTTC. The gene calls are TRBV4-1 and TRBJ2-5; 11 bases are a match to TRBD2. This CDR3 is built from 16 residues. From germline, CDR1 is MGHRA and CDR2 YSYEKL. J gave up 0 bases and V 4 bases, and 4 bases lay outside the gene matches.

This clone was counted only a few times. This chain joins TRBV19 and TRBJ1-5; D remains unclear. The germline V gene has CDR1 LNHDA and CDR2 SQIVND (reference sequence). Trimming stripped 5 bases from V and 7 bases from J, with 12 bases between. The CDR3 extends over 13 amino acids. CDR3: CASSVTGEQPQHF. Written as DNA, the CDR3 is TGTGCCAGTAGTGTAACCGGGGAACAGCCCCAGCATTTT.

This clone was recorded once. The chain joins TRBV5-6 to TRBJ1-3; D may be TRBD1 (5 bases). The CDR3 contains 15 residues. Trimming took off 4 bases at V and 0 bases at J, with 11 bases between the two ends. The V gene's germline CDR1 is SGHDT and CDR2 YYEEEE. CDR3 bases: TGTGCCAGCAGCCCAGGGTTTCTCTCTGGAAACACCATATATTTT. Amino acid sequence: CASSPGFLSGNTIYF.

The V gene is TRBV23-1, the J gene TRBJ2-7; 7 bases align to TRBD1. TRBV23-1 is an ORF, with its function uncertain. With V trimmed by 9 bases and J by 5 bases, 10 bases remained unmatched. This CDR3 is 13 amino acids long. Written as DNA, the CDR3 is TGCGCCAGACCGACAGGGTATCACGACGAGCAGTACTTC. As protein: CARPTGYHDEQYF.